This TCR beta chain was documented in a study of shared clonotypes between healthy human individuals (dated by TCRdb to about 2020). Looking at the study overall: The cohort comprised two women and three men aged 18 to 49 years. Leukapheresis yielded between about 0.94 and 8.9 billion PBMCs per donor. Per donor, three plates each were used for CD4 naive and CD4 memory, two for CD8 naive, and one for CD8 memory. Libraries were prepared and TCR repertoires were sequenced by different laboratories using diverse techniques, in order to increase sequencing depth and limit assay-specific biases. To estimate repertoire size and how much clonotype sharing occurs between individuals, the study deeply sequenced the blood TCR repertoires of roughly 5 healthy adults.

The donors were healthy, HIV-negative adults with no recently reported acute infections or vaccinations. Every donor was a Caucasian adult residing in Nashville, Tennessee, USA. The CD8 memory samples were a combination of magnetically selected CD45RO+ cells and CCR7-negative CD45RA+ effector memory (TemRA) cells. After blood collection by leukapheresis, PBMCs were isolated using Ficoll-Histopaque density gradient centrifugation and then cryopreserved in the vapor phase of liquid nitrogen. Purity and quantity of every magnetically sorted T cell population were checked by analytical flow cytometry. Each sorted fraction had its genomic DNA isolated and then quantified by UV absorbance on a Nanodrop 2000c. Overall results and qualifications from the work: Higher generation probabilities were observed for clonotypes shared by all four sorted-subset donors than for non-shared clonotypes. Pairwise subsampling indicated that sequencing depth was expected to affect the degree of clonotype sharing among donors. Because the study included only a small number of donors, the genetic and exposure-history diversity represented was limited. Estimated clonotype richness was generally larger for naive than for memory subsets. About 5% of naive CD4, 3.5% of naive CD8, roughly 2.4% of memory CD4, and approximately 0.39% of memory CD8 clonotypes were shared across four donors. Sampling was restricted to blood, and TCR repertoires in tissue are likely to differ from TCR repertoires in blood. Incomplete sequencing was indicated by rarefaction of sorted-subset datasets, despite the large sequencing depth.

This clone has just one count. Its antigen is still unknown. The record has no base qualities; no much larger clone is one base away. Using the deep immunoSEQ assay, multiplex PCR amplified TCR CDR3 regions from genomic DNA. For each cell subset, the extracted genomic DNA was distributed evenly across all wells of several immunoSEQ 96-well plates, and each plate served as one replicate. For sorted subsets, around 0.2 ug of genomic DNA, equivalent to some 33,000 T cell genomes, went into each replicate PCR. Purified libraries were quantified with a Qubit 3.0 fluorometer, sized on a Bioanalyzer 2100, and re-quantified with the KAPA Library Quantification kit. Every immunoSEQ 96-well plate was sequenced on a separate single-read 150-cycle Illumina NextSeq 550 flow cell. Per the source publication's procedure: Because only junctional sequences without quality scores were contained in the immunoSEQ output, filtering matching that applied to full-length reads could not be performed. Sequences were annotated with PyIR, a Python wrapper for IgBLAST v1.9, using IMGT germline references to assign V/J genes and CDR3. Reads were removed for weak V/J assignments (E-value above 1e-6), missing CDR3, stop codons, out-of-frame junctions, or ambiguous translated residues. V3J clonotypes were defined as sequences sharing the same inferred V gene, J gene, and CDR3 amino acid sequence. Percentage overlap between repertoires was calculated by dividing the number of shared unique clonotypes by the size of the smaller repertoire. Richness of each repertoire was evaluated using RTK rarefaction, the Chao1 estimator, and Recon v2.1 estimates of unobserved clonotypes. OLGA was used to compute generation probabilities for all TCRbeta clonotypes that the gDNA method yielded from several donors. TCRdb limited this immuneACCESS table to in-frame rearrangements with V and J called. A share of clones is missing; checked studies link under half to unresolved V genes, and the rest is unexplained. D and trimming were read from the DNA, whereas the V and J calls and clone size are those reported in that table. This sample comprises 650,000 to 700,000 clones, about 92% of them detected only once. The top ten constitute 34% of the sample.

V and J lose 5 bases and 6 bases, and a span of 14 bases separates them. The CDR3 runs 13 amino acids, cysteine and phenylalanine included. Only CDR3 DNA is held: 39 bases, read in frame from base 1. CDR1 and CDR2, per the germline V gene (reference sequence), are MNHEY and SMNVEV. The TCR comes from a man between 18 and 35 years old in good health. Some clones in this sample may be carry-over from other donors' samples. Sequenced: memory CD8+ T cells from PBMCs. Read against the paper, the sample's cell subset or site label means: CD45RO+ cells pooled with CCR7-negative TemRA cells. Recombination linked TRBV27 to TRBJ2-7, with the D gene not clear enough to name. The sequenced DNA is TGTGCCAGCAGTCCACTGGACCAAATCGAGCAGTACTTC. Translated, it reads CASSPLDQIEQYF.